What follows are 12 T cell receptor beta chains derived from one specimen sequenced in a study of T cells expressing NK-cell markers. TCRdb reprocessed the 5' RACE reads; each CDR3 protein has one entry and no DNA is given. The listing contains 550,000 to 600,000 distinct CDR3 sequences. What was sequenced was blood T cells: a sorted CD56 or NKG2C T cell subset, CD4+ or CD8+ T cells, or bulk PBMC T cells (not recorded which). Every receptor here comes from a man between 18 and 35 years old in good health.

The CDR3: CSVERQPRTGELFF. The chain couples TRBV29-1 to TRBJ2-2. CDR1 and CDR2 from the germline V gene are SQVTM and ANQGSEA. The CDR3 contains 14 residues.

This chain links TRBV6-1 with TRBJ2-7; without DNA, the TCRdb call of TRBD1 cannot be checked. CDR3 length: 14 amino acids. Germline CDR1 is MNHNS and CDR2 is SASEGT. This CDR3 is CASRSGTPPYEQYF.

The V and J genes are TRBV3-1 and TRBJ1-1. Germline V gene lookup returns CDR1 LGHDT and CDR2 YNNKEL (reference sequence). CDR3 length: 14 amino acids. The CDR3 spells CASSQVDARVEAFF.

J is TRBJ2-2 and V is TRBV12-3 or TRBV12-4; the D gene TCRdb calls, TRBD1, cannot be checked with no DNA. This CDR3 has 14 amino acids. The CDR3 here is CASSMTGWTGELFF.

The chain employs TRBV28 and TRBJ2-7; there is no DNA to check the TCRdb D call of TRBD1. The germline gives CDR1 MDHEN, CDR2 SYDVKM. The CDR3 consists of 12 residues. The CDR3 sequence: CASTQGRYEQYF.

This chain links TRBV25-1 with TRBJ1-6; TCRdb proposes TRBD1, but this gene call is untestable without DNA. Germline loops: CDR1 MGHDK, CDR2 SYGVNS. The CDR3 has 15 amino acids. The CDR3: CASSGTGTPNSPLHF.

The genes are TRBV5-1 and TRBJ2-6; lacking DNA, the TRBD1 call made by TCRdb goes unchecked. The CDR3 covers 15 residues. Germline CDR1 and CDR2: SGHRS and YFSETQ. CDR3 region: CASSIGGSGANVLTF.

V usage is TRBV6-5 and J usage is TRBJ1-2; TCRdb picks TRBD1, but there is no DNA to check that call. The CDR3 has 14 amino acids. Germline V gene data show CDR1 as MNHEY and CDR2 as SVGAGI. CDR3 protein: CASRRNRGSRGYTF.

The J gene is TRBJ2-1, the V gene TRBV27; TCRdb names TRBD1, which stays unverified in the absence of DNA. Germline V gene sequence: CDR1 MNHEY, CDR2 SMNVEV (reference sequence). The length of the CDR3 is 15 residues. The chain's CDR3 is CASSLIPGRYNEQFF.

The gene calls are TRBV25-1 and TRBJ2-5; there is no DNA to check the TCRdb D call of TRBD2. The CDR3 runs to 16 residues. Germline V lookup: CDR1 MGHDK, CDR2 SYGVNS. CDR3 loop: CASSEVLWRGKETQYF.

This rearrangement joins TRBV29-1 to TRBJ1-4. Germline-derived CDR1 and CDR2 are SQVTM and ANQGSEA. The CDR3 totals 13 residues. The CDR3 loop is CSVGSANNEKLFF.

V gene TRBV5-5 combines with J gene TRBJ2-5; TCRdb's D call of TRBD1 is untestable without DNA. The CDR3 loop spans 14 amino acids. Germline CDR1 SGHKS, CDR2 YYEKEE (reference sequence). CDR3 protein: CASSPGAEQETQYF.